The 28 T cell receptor beta chains in this list originate from one sample, sequenced in a study of blood T cells in healthy people across ages. A J-beta primer mix and a sample-barcoded 5' primer were used in a second PCR of about 7 to 11 cycles. TCRdb itself ran the 5' RACE reads through MiXCR, one entry per CDR3 protein. Counted here are 1,300,000 or so distinct CDR3 sequences, 59% occurring once; the ten biggest clones make up 6.5% to 8.5%. The sequencing sample was made of blood. Receptors originate from a man aged 18 to 35 in good health.

On this clonotype itself: A junction end diverges from the germline sequence, so it may reflect a read error. This chain uses TRBV25-1 with TRBJ2-5; D could derive from TRBD1 or TRBD2 (5 bases each). This CDR3 comprises 18 residues. Per the germline V gene, CDR1 is MGHDK and CDR2 is SYGVNS. Here the CDR3 DNA reads TGTGCCAGCAGCGAATTTGGGGGAGAGGATTTTTGGGGAGAGACCCAGTACTTC. This sequence encodes CASSEFGGEDFWGETQYF.

The chain has TRBV12-5 and TRBJ2-4, with 10 positions matching TRBD1. The end of the DNA is better explained by TRBJ2-5, so the J call may be wrong. Germline loops: CDR1 LGHNT, CDR2 FRNRAP. The CDR3 has 13 amino acids. This chain's CDR3 is CASGTGEWETQYF. The CDR3 DNA follows: TGTGCTAGCGGGACAGGGGAATGGGAGACCCAGTACTTC.

The V and J genes are TRBV9 and TRBJ2-1; D might be TRBD2 (5 bases). CDR3 length: 15 residues. V lost 3 bases to trimming and J lost 7 bases, with 17 bases between them. Germline V gene data show CDR1 as SGDLS and CDR2 as YYNGEE. The CDR3: CASSAPGSHRNEQFF. DNA for the CDR3: TGTGCCAGCAGCGCGCCGGGATCCCATAGGAATGAGCAGTTCTTC.

The chain uses TRBV4-2 and TRBJ2-5, with TRBD1 matching 9 bases. Germline V gene sequence: CDR1 LGHNA, CDR2 YNFKEQ. This CDR3 spans 19 amino acids. V shed 6 bases, J shed 2 bases, and the junction held 19 bases outside the gene matches. Written as DNA, the CDR3 is TGTGCCAGCAGACTTACCGACAGGGGGACGAGGTTGGGGCAAGAGACCCAGTACTTC. Translated, it gives CASRLTDRGTRLGQETQYF.

The sample holds a few counts of this clonotype. The J gene is TRBJ2-3, the V gene TRBV6-5, with 8 bases fitting TRBD1. The J segment lost 3 bases and the V segment lost 6 bases, leaving 11 bases of the junction unmatched. Per the germline V gene, CDR1 is MNHEY and CDR2 is SVGAGI. CDR3 size: 16 residues. CDR3: CASRRTGWSATDTQYF. The CDR3 region has the DNA TGTGCCAGCAGGCGGACAGGGTGGTCAGCTACAGATACGCAGTATTTT.

This chain joins TRBV4-2 and TRBJ2-7; either TRBD1 or TRBD2 may fit D (5 bases each). Germline V gene lookup returns CDR1 LGHNA and CDR2 YNFKEQ. The CDR3 has 16 residues. V lost 1 base and J lost 3, with 16 bases in between. The CDR3 coding sequence is TGTGCCAGCAGCCAAGGTACGGGACGGCTAGACTACGAGCAGTACTTC. It is translated as CASSQGTGRLDYEQYF.

This clonotype was observed a few times. The chain couples TRBV10-3 to TRBJ2-7; 7 bases are a match to TRBD1. The CDR3 totals 14 residues. V shed 6 bases and J 4 bases; nucleotides not matched to a gene: 9. Germline V gene sequence: CDR1 ENHRY, CDR2 SYGVKD. CDR3 in DNA: TGTGCCATCAGATCAGACAGGGATCGGTACGAGCAGTACTTC. This codes for CAIRSDRDRYEQYF.

The chain recombines TRBV5-1 with TRBJ2-5, with D perhaps matching TRBD1 (6 bases). The CDR3 runs to 16 residues. The V and J ends lost 6 bases and 0 bases respectively, with 18 bases between them. Germline values: CDR1 SGHRS, CDR2 YFSETQ. The CDR3 DNA is TGCGCCAGCAAGCCCCACGACAGGCGCAACCAAGAGACCCAGTACTTC. Its translation is CASKPHDRRNQETQYF. Variable domain in full (rest from reference TRBV5-1 and TRBJ2-5): KAGVTQTPRYLIKTRGQQVTLSCSPISGHRSVSWYQQTPGQGLQFLFEYFSETQRNKGNFPGRFSGRQFSNSRSEMNVSTLELGDSALYLCASKPHDRRNQETQYFGPGTRLLVL.

There are a few counts of this clonotype. The CDR3 nucleotides are TGCGCCAGCAGTGACCCGATGGGGGGGAAACTGTTTTTT. Translating gives CASSDPMGGKLFF. The chain employs TRBV10-2 and TRBJ1-4; D is possibly TRBD1 (5 bases). Germline V gene lookup returns CDR1 WSHSY and CDR2 SAAADI. The CDR3 loop spans 13 amino acids. The ends were cut back, 3 bases at V and 11 bases at J, with 13 bases in the middle.

V usage is TRBV24-1 and J usage is TRBJ2-3, with D possibly being TRBD2 (6 bases). CDR1 and CDR2 (germline): KGHDR, SFDVKD. Trimming took off 7 bases at V and 6 bases at J, with 25 bases between the two ends. This CDR3 comprises 17 residues. CDR3 residues: CATSDGLATQNADTQYF. CDR3 nucleotide sequence: TGTGCCACCAGCGACGGCCTAGCGACCCAGAATGCCGATACGCAGTATTTT.

This clonotype was seen only a few times. This sequence joins TRBV4-1 and TRBJ1-5; TRBD1 aligns across 7 bases. The CDR3 runs 15 residues. The junction had 9 bases not matched to a gene; V was cut back by 3 bases and J by 7 bases. Germline CDR1 and CDR2: MGHRA and YSYEKL. The CDR3 protein is CASSHITGELQPQHF. As DNA, the CDR3 is TGCGCCAGCAGCCACATAACAGGGGAGCTGCAGCCCCAGCATTTT.

The CDR3 loop is CAISDWGDSTDTQYF. The CDR3, as DNA: TGTGCCATCAGTGATTGGGGGGACAGCACAGATACGCAGTATTTT. This chain links TRBV10-3 with TRBJ2-3, with a weak D call TRBD2 (6 bases). Trimming took off 3 bases at V and 0 bases at J, with 10 bases between the two ends. The CDR3 is 15 amino acids. The V gene's germline CDR1 is ENHRY and CDR2 SYGVKD.

This chain connects TRBV12-3 or TRBV12-4 to TRBJ1-2, with D possibly TRBD1 on 5 matching bases. There are 15 residues in the CDR3. Trimming removed 6 bases from V and 0 bases from J, with 14 bases in between. The DNA of the CDR3 is TGTGCCAGCAGCCGATTGGGGGAAACTAACTATGGCTACACCTTC. Its protein product is CASSRLGETNYGYTF.

The J gene is TRBJ1-2, the V gene TRBV6-5; D is possibly TRBD1 (6 bases). Germline CDR1 reads MNHEY; CDR2 reads SVGAGI. The V end lost 8 bases, the J end lost 7 bases, and 20 bases lay between the germline ends. The CDR3 runs to 14 residues. Written as DNA, the CDR3 is TGTGCCAGCGGGGTACAGGGCGGTGGCAGTGGCTACACCTTC. Its protein product is CASGVQGGGSGYTF.

The chain links TRBV20-1 to TRBJ2-1; D unclear. The V end lost 0 bases, the J end lost 5 bases, and 8 bases lay between the germline ends. The CDR3 spans 13 residues. Per the germline V gene, CDR1 is DFQATT and CDR2 is SNEGSKA (reference sequence). The CDR3: CSAREGIHNEQFF. Written as DNA, the CDR3 is TGCAGTGCTAGAGAGGGGATTCACAATGAGCAGTTCTTC.

The rearrangement links TRBV6-6 to TRBJ2-5; D possibly corresponds to TRBD2 (7 bases). There are 15 residues in the CDR3. The germline CDR1 and CDR2 sequences are MNHNY and SVGAGI (reference sequence). V was shortened by 7 bases and J by 1 base, with 16 bases between the two germline ends. CDR3 coding DNA: TGTGCCAGCACCAACGGCGGGGGCTCCCAAGAGACCCAGTACTTC. Translating gives CASTNGGGSQETQYF.

The rearrangement links TRBV6-1 to TRBJ2-4; D unclear. The CDR3 spans 13 residues. V shed 4 bases and J shed 0 bases, with 4 bases lying between them. Germline CDR1 MNHNS, CDR2 SASEGT. The CDR3 DNA sequence: TGTGCCAGCAGTGCGGGAGCCAAAAACATTCAGTACTTC. Translating gives CASSAGAKNIQYF.

V usage is TRBV6-1 and J usage is TRBJ1-2; 7 bases are a match to TRBD1. Trimming cost V 8 bases and J 7 bases; bases outside gene matches: 10. Germline loops: CDR1 MNHNS, CDR2 SASEGT. The CDR3 length is 13 residues. The chain's CDR3 is CASLGQEGSGYTF. The DNA of the CDR3 is TGTGCCAGCCTTGGACAGGAGGGGTCTGGCTACACCTTC.

The chain employs TRBV29-1 and TRBJ1-1, with 7 bases that match TRBD1. Germline values: CDR1 SQVTM, CDR2 ANQGSEA. With 7 bases clipped from V and 1 base from J, the junction kept 6 bases outside the gene matches. This CDR3 has 13 residues. The CDR3 reads CSADRVKNTEAFF. The CDR3 DNA reads TGCAGCGCCGACAGGGTGAAGAACACTGAAGCTTTCTTT.

This chain connects TRBV7-2 to TRBJ1-2; D remains ambiguous. Trimming shortened V by 1 base and J by 4 bases, and 22 bases separated the two germline ends. Germline loops: CDR1 SGHTA, CDR2 FQGNSA. This CDR3 spans 18 amino acids. The CDR3: CASSLEASVSLTSYGYTF. The CDR3, as DNA: TGTGCCAGCAGCTTAGAGGCCTCCGTCAGCTTAACTTCCTATGGCTACACCTTC.

J is TRBJ2-5 and V is TRBV18; D is possibly TRBD2 (6 bases). Germline CDR1 reads KGHSH; CDR2 reads LQKENI. The CDR3 has 15 residues. Trimming cost V 3 bases and J 0 bases, with 11 bases left between them. This CDR3 reads CASSPLGGYQETQYF. The CDR3 DNA reads TGTGCCAGCTCACCTTTGGGGGGATACCAAGAGACCCAGTACTTC.

V and J are TRBV7-2 and TRBJ2-7; D is unresolved. The ends were cut back, 5 bases at V and 0 bases at J, with 8 bases in the middle. Germline CDR1 and CDR2: SGHTA and FQGNSA. The CDR3 runs to 13 residues. The CDR3 sequence: CASSLIASYEQYF. DNA of the CDR3: TGTGCCAGCAGCCTGATTGCCTCCTACGAGCAGTACTTC.

This sequence joins TRBV5-4 and TRBJ2-5, with D perhaps TRBD1 (5 bases). The germline V gene encodes CDR1 SGHNT and CDR2 YYREEE (reference sequence). The CDR3 has 15 residues. The V and J ends lost 1 base and 2 bases respectively, with 12 bases between them. DNA of the CDR3: TGTGCCAGCAGCTTGAAGGTGGGGCTGCAAGAGACCCAGTACTTC. Protein product: CASSLKVGLQETQYF.

The table lists this clonotype with a few counts. The CDR3 sequence is CASSPQGATNEKLFF. As DNA, the CDR3 is TGTGCCAGCAGCCCGCAGGGGGCAACTAATGAAAAACTGTTTTTT. This rearrangement joins TRBV7-2 to TRBJ1-4; 7 nucleotides align to TRBD1. With V trimmed by 5 bases and J by 0 bases, 3 bases remained unmatched. Germline CDR1 is SGHTA and CDR2 is FQGNSA. CDR3 length: 15 residues.

The V call is TRBV27, the J call TRBJ2-3; 7 bases agree with TRBD2. The CDR3 contains 16 residues. Germline CDR1 and CDR2: MNHEY and SMNVEV (reference sequence). The junction had 13 bases not matched to a gene; V was cut back by 8 bases and J by 2 bases. CDR3 sequence (DNA): TGTGCCAGCTCACCTACGTTGGGGGGGACCACAGATACGCAGTATTTT. Amino acid sequence: CASSPTLGGTTDTQYF.

The genes are TRBV12-3 or TRBV12-4 and TRBJ1-5; D might be TRBD1 (6 bases). V was cut by 1 base and J by 5 bases, with 18 bases left in between. The CDR3 runs to 17 residues. The CDR3 protein is CASSLVTAGARYQPQHF. CDR3 nucleotides: TGTGCCAGCAGTTTAGTTACTGCAGGGGCGCGGTATCAGCCCCAGCATTTT.

The V gene is TRBV12-3 or TRBV12-4, the J gene TRBJ2-1, with 7 bases that match TRBD1. Trimming cost V 6 bases and J 8 bases; bases outside gene matches: 10. The CDR3 contains 14 residues. The CDR3 DNA reads TGTGCCAGCAGATCCAACCAGGGGGTCGATGAGCAGTTCTTC. Protein: CASRSNQGVDEQFF.

The V call is TRBV12-3 or TRBV12-4, the J call TRBJ2-5; 7 bases match TRBD2. The CDR3 contains 15 residues. J was trimmed by 11 bases and V by 4 bases; bases with no gene match: 16. As DNA, the CDR3 is TGTGCCAGCAGTTCGACTAGCTCGCGGGTCAATGAGCAGTACTTC. Translated, it gives CASSSTSSRVNEQYF.